This TCR beta chain stems from a study of OX40 agonist ivuxolimab in advanced cancers. Study information: Ivuxolimab, which patients received intravenously every 2 weeks, was dosed at 0.01 to 10 mg/kg. Three patients, one with hepatocellular carcinoma and two with cutaneous melanoma, responded partially.

The V end lost 3 bases, the J end lost 5 bases, and 16 bases lay between the germline ends. In germline, CDR1 is LGHNT, CDR2 FRNRAP. This CDR3 contains 15 residues. Clones were read by immunoSEQ multiplex PCR, and TCRdb kept only the in-frame ones, dropping some. The data show about 94,000 clones, with roughly 90% seen just once and more than 3% held by the top ten. Sequencing used CD4+ or CD8+ T cells sorted from blood, obtained in a trial of the OX40 agonist ivuxolimab. V is TRBV12-5 and J is TRBJ1-1; no reliable D call. The clonotype was recovered from an adult with an advanced solid tumor such as melanoma, head and neck, liver or kidney cancer. CDR3 sequence: CASGLFWAEETEAFF. The CDR3 DNA sequence: TGTGCTAGTGGTTTATTCTGGGCCGAGGAAACTGAAGCTTTCTTT.